This T cell receptor beta chain was observed in a study of CD8 T cells in ankylosing spondylitis (dated by TCRdb to the late 2010s). Background on the whole study: T cell receptor beta repertoires were profiled in healthy donors and ankylosing spondylitis patients so that disease-linked TCR variants could be found. Peripheral blood was sampled, and synovial fluid was additionally collected from ankylosing spondylitis patients. The full study cohort comprised 25 ankylosing spondylitis patients and around 100 healthy donors. Study-level results and caveats: Some TCR beta motif variants had previously been reported in synovial fluid and blood of reactive arthritis patients, which suggested common disease-initiation mechanisms. According to the report, matched synovial fluid samples from ankylosing spondylitis patients were significantly enriched for the disease-linked clones. Blood from ankylosing spondylitis patients appeared to be characterized by a TCR beta motif made up of fewer than ten highly homologous amino acid variants. A CD8+ phenotype was shown by the disease-linked clones, which were found at relatively low frequencies in peripheral blood.

This clonotype has ten or more counts. Its antigen is currently not known. No base-level quality is on record; no much larger clone is a single base apart. This sample was sequenced with an Illumina HiSeq 2500. Quantitative 5'-RACE with molecular barcodes was the method used to prepare the TCR beta libraries. The paper's processing steps were these. A new computational method based on a probabilistic model of VDJ rearrangement was used to identify disease-linked TCR variants. Starting from the raw public reads, TCRdb applied fastp trimming at Q25, assembled clones with MiXCR and retained in-frame beta chains. Duplicate CDR3 protein sequences are folded into a single record with the most common DNA and genes. The V and J calls follow TCRdb's processing rather than the paper's. This sample is represented by about 440,000 distinct CDR3 sequences; 15% to 20% of them were singletons. Clones ranked in the top ten supply over 1% of the sample.

The sample taken for sequencing was blood, either unsorted or a sorted T cell fraction (not recorded which). The source of this sequence is a male donor with ankylosing spondylitis.

The CDR3 protein is CAGQGLRAQYF. The DNA sequence follows: TGTGCCGGGCAGGGGTTGCGGGCGCAGTACTTC. This sequence uses TRBV12-3 or TRBV12-4 and TRBJ2-7, and perhaps TRBD1 as D gene, on 6 matching bases. Trimming removed 11 bases from V and 9 bases from J, leaving 17 bases between the germline ends. Taken from cysteine to phenylalanine, the CDR3 has 11 residues. Only the CDR3 portion is preserved as DNA: 33 bases, with reading frame beginning at the first base.